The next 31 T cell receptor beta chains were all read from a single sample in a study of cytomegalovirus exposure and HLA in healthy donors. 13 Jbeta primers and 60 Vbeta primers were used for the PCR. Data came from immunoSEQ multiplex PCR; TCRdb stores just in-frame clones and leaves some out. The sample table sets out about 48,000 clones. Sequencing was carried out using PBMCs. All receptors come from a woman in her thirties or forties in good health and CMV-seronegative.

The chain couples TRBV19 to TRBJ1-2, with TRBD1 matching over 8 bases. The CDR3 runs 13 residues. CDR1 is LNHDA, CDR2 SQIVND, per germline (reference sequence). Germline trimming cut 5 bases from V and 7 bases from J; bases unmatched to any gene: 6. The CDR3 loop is CASSRQGASGYTF. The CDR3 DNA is TGTGCCAGTAGTCGCCAGGGGGCGAGTGGCTACACCTTC.

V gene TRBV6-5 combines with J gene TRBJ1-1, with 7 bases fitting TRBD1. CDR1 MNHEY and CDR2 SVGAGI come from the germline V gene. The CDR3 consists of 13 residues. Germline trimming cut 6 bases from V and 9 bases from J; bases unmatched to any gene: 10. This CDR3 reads CASSSGTATQAFF. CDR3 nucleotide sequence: TGTGCCAGCAGCTCCGGGACAGCTACCCAAGCTTTCTTT.

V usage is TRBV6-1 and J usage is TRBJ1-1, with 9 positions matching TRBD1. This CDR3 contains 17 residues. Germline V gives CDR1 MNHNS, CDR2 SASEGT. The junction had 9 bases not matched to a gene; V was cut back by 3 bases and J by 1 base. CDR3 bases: TGTGCCAGCAGTGACTTTTCACTGGGACAGGGGAACACTGAAGCTTTCTTT. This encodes CASSDFSLGQGNTEAFF.

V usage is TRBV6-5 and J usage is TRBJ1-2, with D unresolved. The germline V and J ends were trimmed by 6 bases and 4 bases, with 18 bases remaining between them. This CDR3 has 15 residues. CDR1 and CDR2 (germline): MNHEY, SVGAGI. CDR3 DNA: TGTGCCAGCAGCCCCGGATCAACTAAAATCTATGGCTACACCTTC. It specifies CASSPGSTKIYGYTF.

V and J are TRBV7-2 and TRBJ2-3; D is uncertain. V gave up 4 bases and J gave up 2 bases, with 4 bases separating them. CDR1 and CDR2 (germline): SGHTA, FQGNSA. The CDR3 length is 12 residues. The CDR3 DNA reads TGTGCCAGCAGCTACTTCACAGATACGCAGTATTTT. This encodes CASSYFTDTQYF.

The CDR3 region has the DNA TGTGCCAGTAGTCGGGGACACCAGGCGTACAATGAGCAGTTCTTC. Its translation: CASSRGHQAYNEQFF. V and J are TRBV19 and TRBJ2-1; maybe TRBD1 (6 bases). The V gene's germline CDR1 is LNHDA and CDR2 SQIVND (reference sequence). Trimming took off 5 bases at V and 4 bases at J, with 15 bases between the two ends. This CDR3 is 15 amino acids long.

CDR3 sequence reads: CASNYGTSIYEQFF. CDR3 coding DNA: TGTGCCAGCAACTACGGGACTAGTATCTATGAGCAGTTCTTC. The chain couples TRBV2 to TRBJ2-1; 8 bases are shared with TRBD2. The germline V gene has CDR1 SNHLY and CDR2 FYNNEI. The CDR3 is made up of 14 amino acids. V trimming: 7 bases; J trimming: 8 bases; junction bases outside the gene matches: 10.

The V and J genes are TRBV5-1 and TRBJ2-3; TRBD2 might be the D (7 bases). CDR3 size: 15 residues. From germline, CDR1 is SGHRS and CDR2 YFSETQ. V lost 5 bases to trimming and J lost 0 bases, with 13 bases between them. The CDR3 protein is CASRRRGGSTDTQYF. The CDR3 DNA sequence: TGCGCCAGCAGGAGAAGGGGGGGCAGCACAGATACGCAGTATTTT.

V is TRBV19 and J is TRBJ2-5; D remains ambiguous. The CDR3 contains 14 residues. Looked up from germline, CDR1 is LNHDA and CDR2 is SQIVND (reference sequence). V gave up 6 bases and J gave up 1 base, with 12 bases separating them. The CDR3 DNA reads TGTGCCAGTAGCCCAGGCCCCGTCCAAGAGACCCAGTACTTC. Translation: CASSPGPVQETQYF.

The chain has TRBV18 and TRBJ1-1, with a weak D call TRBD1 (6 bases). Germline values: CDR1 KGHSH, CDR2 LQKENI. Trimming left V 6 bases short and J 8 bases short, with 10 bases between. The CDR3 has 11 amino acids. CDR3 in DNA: TGTGCCAGCTCCTCACAGGGAGAAGCTTTCTTT. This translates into CASSSQGEAFF.

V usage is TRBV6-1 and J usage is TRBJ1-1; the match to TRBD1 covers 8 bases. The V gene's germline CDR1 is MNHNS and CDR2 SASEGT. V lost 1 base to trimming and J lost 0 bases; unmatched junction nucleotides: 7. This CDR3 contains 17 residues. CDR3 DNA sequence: TGTGCCAGCAGTGAAGAAGTGACAGGGGTGGTGAACACTGAAGCTTTCTTT. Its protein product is CASSEEVTGVVNTEAFF.

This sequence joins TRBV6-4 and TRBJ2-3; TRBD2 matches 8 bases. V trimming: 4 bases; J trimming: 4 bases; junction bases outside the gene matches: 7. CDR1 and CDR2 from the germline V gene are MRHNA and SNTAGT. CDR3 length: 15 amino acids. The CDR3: CASSVRAGVADTQYF. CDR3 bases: TGTGCCAGCAGTGTAAGAGCGGGGGTTGCAGATACGCAGTATTTT.

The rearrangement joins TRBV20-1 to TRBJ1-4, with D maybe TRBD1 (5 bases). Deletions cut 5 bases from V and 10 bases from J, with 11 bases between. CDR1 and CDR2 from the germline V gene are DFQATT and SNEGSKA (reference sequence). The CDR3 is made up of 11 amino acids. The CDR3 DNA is TGCAGTGCTTGGAAAACAGGAAAACTGTTTTTT. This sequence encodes CSAWKTGKLFF.

CDR3 residues: CASRTYGTLKYWNTEAFF. In DNA, the CDR3 is TGTGCCAGCAGGACTTATGGGACTCTGAAATATTGGAACACTGAAGCTTTCTTT. The chain employs TRBV6-4 and TRBJ1-1; D might be TRBD1 (5 bases). Germline-derived CDR1 and CDR2 are MRHNA and SNTAGT. The CDR3 runs 18 residues. With 6 bases removed from V and 1 base from J, the gap between germline ends came to 24 bases.

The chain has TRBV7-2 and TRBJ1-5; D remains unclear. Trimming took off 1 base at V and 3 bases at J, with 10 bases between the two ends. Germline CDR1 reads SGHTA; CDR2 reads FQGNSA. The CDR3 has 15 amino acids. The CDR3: CASSLGGQSNQPQHF. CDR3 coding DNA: TGTGCCAGCAGCTTAGGAGGTCAATCCAATCAGCCCCAGCATTTT.

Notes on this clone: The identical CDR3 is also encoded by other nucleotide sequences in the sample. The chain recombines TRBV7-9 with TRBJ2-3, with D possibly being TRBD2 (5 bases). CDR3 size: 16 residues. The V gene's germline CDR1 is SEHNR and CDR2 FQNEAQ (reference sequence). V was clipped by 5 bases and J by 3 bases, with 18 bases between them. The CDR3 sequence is CASSPRGPKDTDTQYF. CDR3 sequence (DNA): TGTGCCAGCAGCCCCCGCGGGCCAAAGGATACAGATACGCAGTATTTT. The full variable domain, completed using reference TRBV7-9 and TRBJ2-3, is DTGVSQNPRHKITKRGQNVTFRCDPISEHNRLYWYRQTLGQGPEFLTYFQNEAQLEKSRLLSDRFSAERPKGSFSTLEIQRTEQGDSAMYLCASSPRGPKDTDTQYFGPGTRLTVL.

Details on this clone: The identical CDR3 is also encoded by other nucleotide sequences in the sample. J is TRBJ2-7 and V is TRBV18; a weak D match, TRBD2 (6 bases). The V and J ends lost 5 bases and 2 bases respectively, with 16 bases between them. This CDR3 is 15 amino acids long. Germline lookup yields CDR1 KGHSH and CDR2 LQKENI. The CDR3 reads CASSEGGRSAYEQYF. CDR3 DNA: TGTGCCAGCTCAGAGGGAGGAAGGAGCGCCTACGAGCAGTACTTC.

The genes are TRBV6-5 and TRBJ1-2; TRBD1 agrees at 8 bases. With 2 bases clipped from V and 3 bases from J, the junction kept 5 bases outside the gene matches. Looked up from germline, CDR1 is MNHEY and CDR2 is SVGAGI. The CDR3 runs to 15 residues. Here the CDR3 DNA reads TGTGCCAGCAGTTACGAGGGCAGGGGGCACTATGGCTACACCTTC. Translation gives CASSYEGRGHYGYTF.

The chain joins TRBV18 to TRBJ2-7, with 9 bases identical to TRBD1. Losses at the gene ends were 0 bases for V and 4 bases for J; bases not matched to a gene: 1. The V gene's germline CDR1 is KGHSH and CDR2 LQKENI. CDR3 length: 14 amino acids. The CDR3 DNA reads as TGTGCCAGCTCACCACCACAGGGGGCGTACGAGCAGTACTTC. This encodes CASSPPQGAYEQYF.

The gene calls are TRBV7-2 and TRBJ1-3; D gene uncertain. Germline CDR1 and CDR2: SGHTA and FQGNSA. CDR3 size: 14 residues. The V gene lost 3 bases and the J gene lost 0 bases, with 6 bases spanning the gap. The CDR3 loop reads CASSFPGSGNTIYF. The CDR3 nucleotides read TGTGCCAGCAGCTTCCCAGGCTCTGGAAACACCATATATTTT.

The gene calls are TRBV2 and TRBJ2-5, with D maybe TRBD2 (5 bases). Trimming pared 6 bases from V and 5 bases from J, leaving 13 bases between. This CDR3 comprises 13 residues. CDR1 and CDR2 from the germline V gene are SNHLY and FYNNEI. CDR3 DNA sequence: TGTGCCAGCAGCGGAGTGGAGGCTGAGACCCAGTACTTC. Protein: CASSGVEAETQYF.

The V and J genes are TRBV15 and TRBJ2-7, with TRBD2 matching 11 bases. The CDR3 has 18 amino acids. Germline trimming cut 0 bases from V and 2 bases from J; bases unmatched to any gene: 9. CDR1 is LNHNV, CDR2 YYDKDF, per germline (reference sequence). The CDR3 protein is CATSRDGNSGRAPYEQYF. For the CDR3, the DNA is TGTGCCACCAGCAGAGATGGGAATAGCGGGAGGGCCCCCTACGAGCAGTACTTC.

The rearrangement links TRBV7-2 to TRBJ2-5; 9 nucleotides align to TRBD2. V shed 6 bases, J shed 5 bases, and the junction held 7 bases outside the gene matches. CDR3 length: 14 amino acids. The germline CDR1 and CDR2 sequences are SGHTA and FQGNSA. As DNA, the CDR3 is TGTGCCAGCAGGGTTAGCGGGGGCAGGGAGACCCAGTACTTC. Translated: CASRVSGGRETQYF.

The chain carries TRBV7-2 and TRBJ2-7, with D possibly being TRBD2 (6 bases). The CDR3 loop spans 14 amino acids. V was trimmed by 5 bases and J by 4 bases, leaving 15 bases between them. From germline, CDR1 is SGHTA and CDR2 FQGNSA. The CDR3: CASSNRAGGYEQYF. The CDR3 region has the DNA TGTGCCAGCAGCAACCGGGCAGGAGGGTACGAGCAGTACTTC.

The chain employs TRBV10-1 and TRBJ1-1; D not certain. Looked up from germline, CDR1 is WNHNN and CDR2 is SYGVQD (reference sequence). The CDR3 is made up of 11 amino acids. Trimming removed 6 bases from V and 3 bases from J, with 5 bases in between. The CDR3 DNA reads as TGCGCCAGCAGGCCGGACACTGAAGCTTTCTTT. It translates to CASRPDTEAFF.

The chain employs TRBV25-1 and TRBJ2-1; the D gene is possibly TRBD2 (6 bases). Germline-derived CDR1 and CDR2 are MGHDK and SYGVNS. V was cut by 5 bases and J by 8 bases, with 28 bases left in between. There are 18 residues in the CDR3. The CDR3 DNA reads TGTGCCAGCAGTCGAAGGACGGGAGACATGGGGAGTACTGATGAGCAGTTCTTC. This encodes CASSRRTGDMGSTDEQFF. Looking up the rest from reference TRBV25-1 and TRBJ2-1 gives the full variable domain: EADIYQTPRYLVIGTGKKITLECSQTMGHDKMYWYQQDPGMELHLIHYSYGVNSTEKGDLSSESTVSRIRTEHFPLTLESARPSHTSQYLCASSRRTGDMGSTDEQFFGPGTRLTVL.

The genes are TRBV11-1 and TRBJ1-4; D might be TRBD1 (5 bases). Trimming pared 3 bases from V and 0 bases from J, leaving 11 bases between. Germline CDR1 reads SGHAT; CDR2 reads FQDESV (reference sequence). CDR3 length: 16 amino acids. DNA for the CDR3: TGTGCCAGCAGCTTCCAGGGCGCAGCAACTAATGAAAAACTGTTTTTT. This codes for CASSFQGAATNEKLFF.

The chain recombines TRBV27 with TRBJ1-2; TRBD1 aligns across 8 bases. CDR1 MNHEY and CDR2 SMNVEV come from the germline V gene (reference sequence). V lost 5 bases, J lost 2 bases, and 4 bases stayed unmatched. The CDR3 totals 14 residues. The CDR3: CASSPRQGNYGYTF. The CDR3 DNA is TGTGCCAGCAGTCCCAGACAGGGGAACTATGGCTACACCTTC.

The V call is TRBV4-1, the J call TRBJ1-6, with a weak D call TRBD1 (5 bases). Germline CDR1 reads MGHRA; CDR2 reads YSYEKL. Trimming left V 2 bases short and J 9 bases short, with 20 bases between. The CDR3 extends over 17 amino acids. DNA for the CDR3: TGCGCCAGCAGCCAACCTACCGCGGGACGCCGCGTTTCACCCCTCCACTTT. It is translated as CASSQPTAGRRVSPLHF.

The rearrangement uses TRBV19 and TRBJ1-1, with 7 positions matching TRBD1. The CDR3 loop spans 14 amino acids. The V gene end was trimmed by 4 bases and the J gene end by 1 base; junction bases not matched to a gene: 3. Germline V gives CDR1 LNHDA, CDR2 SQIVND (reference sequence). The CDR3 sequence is CASSTRQGNTEAFF. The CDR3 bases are TGTGCCAGTAGTACCAGACAGGGGAACACTGAAGCTTTCTTT.

The CDR3 protein is CASDNGDSVEKLFF. CDR3 DNA: TGTGCCAGCGACAACGGGGACAGTGTCGAAAAACTGTTTTTT. The V gene is TRBV6-1, the J gene TRBJ1-4; the match to TRBD1 covers 7 bases. This CDR3 region has 14 residues. The germline V gene has CDR1 MNHNS and CDR2 SASEGT. The V segment lost 8 bases and the J segment 8 bases; nucleotides outside the gene matches: 11.